A single sample gave rise to the 26 T cell receptor beta chains below, sequenced in a study of Ad26.COV2.S vaccination and SARS-CoV-2 variants. As to treatment: about 20 received Ad26.COV2.S at low or high dose, single or two shots; 5 received placebo; per-sample allocation not given. On day 63 after the first injection, vaccine and placebo recipients gave samples. Clones were sequenced by immunoSEQ multiplex PCR, and TCRdb holds only the in-frame ones, with some missing. This sample has around 300,000 clones, with roughly 90% found just once. Source: peripheral blood, taken in a trial of Ad26.COV2.S vaccine versus placebo. Source of these receptors: a person between 18 and 59 years old who received the Ad26.COV2.S COVID-19 vaccine or a placebo.

The V and J genes are TRBV3-1 (or the pseudogene TRBV3-2) and TRBJ2-5; 10 bases fit TRBD2. Germline V gene data show CDR1 as LGHDT and CDR2 as YNNKEL (reference sequence). After removal of 4 bases from V and 4 bases from J, the junction contained 21 bases not matched to a gene. This CDR3 contains 20 residues. Here the CDR3 DNA reads TGTGCCAGCAGCCTTCTCGGAGGGAGCGGGAGGGGCGAGTGGGGAGAGACCCAGTACTTC. Translation: CASSLLGGSGRGEWGETQYF.

The rearrangement joins TRBV18 to TRBJ1-2; possibly TRBD1 for D (6 bases). Trimming stripped 3 bases from V and 1 base from J, with 12 bases between. Germline CDR1 is KGHSH and CDR2 is LQKENI. The CDR3 contains 15 residues. CDR3 sequence: CASSPWGPDNYGYTF. For the CDR3, the DNA is TGTGCCAGCTCACCGTGGGGGCCCGATAACTATGGCTACACCTTC. The full variable domain, in which reference TRBV18 and TRBJ1-2 provide the parts outside the CDR3, is NAGVMQNPRHLVRRRGQEARLRCSPMKGHSHVYWYRQLPEEGLKFMVYLQKENIIDESGMPKERFSAEFPKEGPSILRIQQVVRGDSAAYFCASSPWGPDNYGYTFGSGTRLTVV.

This chain joins TRBV3-1 (or the pseudogene TRBV3-2) and TRBJ2-5, with 7 positions matching TRBD1. The CDR3 has 15 amino acids. Germline CDR1 is LGHDT and CDR2 is YNNKEL (reference sequence). The V gene end was trimmed by 3 bases and the J gene end by 5 bases; junction bases not matched to a gene: 9. CDR3 loop: CASSHSLDRAETQYF. DNA for the CDR3: TGTGCCAGCAGCCATTCCTTAGACAGGGCGGAGACCCAGTACTTC.

A few counts support this clone. The chain uses TRBV5-1 and TRBJ2-7; maybe TRBD2 (7 bases). Trimming cost V 4 bases and J 4 bases, with 12 bases left between them. CDR1 SGHRS and CDR2 YFSETQ come from the germline V gene. This CDR3 is built from 13 residues. The CDR3 sequence: CASSPGGQYEQYF. The CDR3 nucleotides are TGCGCCAGCAGCCCCGGGGGGCAATACGAGCAGTACTTC.

This chain joins TRBV19 and TRBJ2-1; 9 bases match TRBD2. This CDR3 region has 15 residues. V gave up 5 bases and J gave up 8 bases; unmatched junction bases: 10. Germline CDR1 and CDR2: LNHDA and SQIVND (reference sequence). The CDR3 sequence: CASSYAGLASDEQFF. DNA of the CDR3: TGTGCCAGTAGTTACGCGGGACTAGCTAGCGATGAGCAGTTCTTC.

The V gene is TRBV13, the J gene TRBJ1-2; 9 bases match TRBD1. V lost 3 bases to trimming and J lost 8 bases; unmatched junction nucleotides: 7. The CDR3 consists of 14 residues. Germline CDR1 and CDR2: PRHDT and FYEKMQ (reference sequence). The CDR3 reads CASSFGQGLWGYTF. The CDR3 bases are TGTGCCAGCAGCTTTGGACAGGGGTTATGGGGCTACACCTTC.

This chain connects TRBV7-2 to TRBJ2-1, with D possibly TRBD1 on 5 matching bases. The CDR3 spans 17 residues. From germline, CDR1 is SGHTA and CDR2 FQGNSA. Trimming removed 5 bases at V and 0 bases at J, with 17 bases between. In DNA form, the CDR3 reads TGTGCCAGCAGCCCAAGGACAACTCGAGTCTCCTACAATGAGCAGTTCTTC. Its protein is CASSPRTTRVSYNEQFF.

The chain couples TRBV11-2 to TRBJ2-7, with 7 bases that match TRBD2. CDR3 length: 14 residues. Germline V gene lookup returns CDR1 SGHAT and CDR2 FQNNGV. The V gene end was trimmed by 2 bases and the J gene end by 2 bases; junction bases not matched to a gene: 3. The CDR3 here is CASSLLAVTYEQYF. The DNA of the CDR3 is TGTGCCAGCAGCTTACTAGCGGTTACCTACGAGCAGTACTTC.

V gene TRBV13 combines with J gene TRBJ1-1; 8 nucleotides line up with TRBD1. The CDR3 sequence is 17 residues long. Germline lookup yields CDR1 PRHDT and CDR2 FYEKMQ (reference sequence). Losses at the gene ends were 5 bases for V and 0 bases for J; bases not matched to a gene: 11. As DNA, the CDR3 is TGTGCCAGCAGCCCACGTCCCGGGACAGGATTGAACACTGAAGCTTTCTTT. It codes for CASSPRPGTGLNTEAFF.

The V call is TRBV5-1, the J call TRBJ2-7, with TRBD1 matching over 10 bases. V was clipped by 4 bases and J by 4 bases; unmatched bases: 5. Germline V CDR1 and CDR2: SGHRS, YFSETQ. CDR3 size: 14 residues. The CDR3 DNA reads TGCGCCAGCAGCCTCCGGGACAGGGGATACGAGCAGTACTTC. It is translated as CASSLRDRGYEQYF.

This chain joins TRBV7-6 and TRBJ2-5; no reliable D call. CDR1 is SGHVS, CDR2 FNYEAQ, per germline. The CDR3 contains 13 residues. The ends were cut back, 0 bases at V and 1 base at J, with 3 bases in the middle. The CDR3, as DNA: TGTGCCAGCAGCTTAGCTAGCCAAGAGACCCAGTACTTC. It translates to CASSLASQETQYF.

The chain is built from TRBV18 and TRBJ1-1; D gene unclear. Germline lookup yields CDR1 KGHSH and CDR2 LQKENI. The CDR3 is 13 amino acids. Trimming cost V 6 bases and J 0 bases, with 8 bases left between them. CDR3 residues: CASSTSLNTEAFF. The CDR3 nucleotides read TGTGCCAGCTCCACTTCCTTGAACACTGAAGCTTTCTTT.

The V call is TRBV18, the J call TRBJ2-1; D remains ambiguous. Germline V CDR1 and CDR2: KGHSH, LQKENI. The V gene lost 3 bases and the J gene lost 5 bases, with 8 bases spanning the gap. CDR3 length: 13 residues. DNA for the CDR3: TGTGCCAGCTCACCCGGTATTAACAATGAGCAGTTCTTC. Translated, it gives CASSPGINNEQFF.

The chain has TRBV7-2 and TRBJ1-6; the D is unclear. The CDR3 covers 16 residues. Per the germline V gene, CDR1 is SGHTA and CDR2 is FQGNSA. The ends were cut back, 4 bases at V and 3 bases at J, with 13 bases in the middle. The chain's CDR3 is CASSYTLEDYNSPLHF. The CDR3 region has the DNA TGTGCCAGCAGCTACACATTAGAGGACTATAATTCACCCCTCCACTTT.

The chain recombines TRBV15 with TRBJ1-4; 9 bases map to TRBD1. Germline V lookup: CDR1 LNHNV, CDR2 YYDKDF (reference sequence). The CDR3 is made up of 17 amino acids. V shed 1 base and J 4 bases; nucleotides not matched to a gene: 7. CDR3 sequence: CATSRVWPGQGNEKLFF. The CDR3 DNA sequence: TGTGCCACCAGCAGAGTTTGGCCGGGACAGGGTAATGAAAAACTGTTTTTT.

This sequence joins TRBV18 and TRBJ1-2, with 7 bases that match TRBD1. From germline, CDR1 is KGHSH and CDR2 LQKENI. The CDR3 totals 15 residues. V trimming: 5 bases; J trimming: 0 bases; junction bases outside the gene matches: 6. The CDR3: CASSLPGTANYGYTF. DNA of the CDR3: TGTGCCAGCTCATTACCCGGGACAGCTAACTATGGCTACACCTTC.

The genes are TRBV19 and TRBJ2-5, with 8 bases fitting TRBD2. The CDR3 has 14 amino acids. The V segment lost 3 bases and the J segment 8 bases; nucleotides outside the gene matches: 8. Germline V gene lookup returns CDR1 LNHDA and CDR2 SQIVND (reference sequence). The DNA of the CDR3 is TGTGCCAGTAGTATTGGGCCGGGGGGGAAAACCCAGTACTTC. Translated: CASSIGPGGKTQYF.

This clone came up once. The CDR3 is CASSTTTSGGRLLFTDTQYF. Here the CDR3 DNA reads TGTGCCAGTAGTACTACCACTAGCGGGGGCCGCCTTTTATTCACAGATACGCAGTATTTT. The chain employs TRBV19 and TRBJ2-3, with 11 positions matching TRBD2. The CDR3 is 20 residues long. Germline assignment: CDR1 LNHDA and CDR2 SQIVND (reference sequence). With 4 bases clipped from V and 2 bases from J, the junction kept 17 bases outside the gene matches.

V gene TRBV19 combines with J gene TRBJ1-5; D not certain. Trimming shortened V by 10 bases and J by 0 bases, and 10 bases separated the two germline ends. CDR1 and CDR2 (germline): LNHDA, SQIVND (reference sequence). The CDR3 spans 13 residues. CDR3 sequence reads: CATAGDSNQPQHF. CDR3 DNA sequence: TGTGCCACAGCCGGAGATAGCAATCAGCCCCAGCATTTT.

The chain couples TRBV2 to TRBJ1-2, with D uncertain. CDR3 length equals 15 residues. The germline V gene encodes CDR1 SNHLY and CDR2 FYNNEI. The ends were cut back, 2 bases at V and 4 bases at J, with 14 bases in the middle. CDR3 sequence: CASSERGVGFYGYTF. CDR3 bases: TGTGCCAGCAGTGAACGGGGAGTGGGATTCTATGGCTACACCTTC. Full variable domain (remainder filled in from reference TRBV2 and TRBJ1-2): EPEVTQTPSHQVTQMGQEVILRCVPISNHLYFYWYRQILGQKVEFLVSFYNNEISEKSEIFDDQFSVERPDGSNFTLKIRSTKLEDSAMYFCASSERGVGFYGYTFGSGTRLTVV.

V is TRBV5-5 and J is TRBJ1-3; possible D gene TRBD1, 6 bases. V lost 3 bases and J 3 bases, leaving 16 bases between the germline ends. The germline V gene has CDR1 SGHKS and CDR2 YYEKEE (reference sequence). CDR3 size: 16 residues. The CDR3 DNA sequence: TGTGCCAGCAGCTCCGCAGGGGCGACCATTGGAAACACCATATATTTT. Translating it yields CASSSAGATIGNTIYF.

The chain uses TRBV29-1 and TRBJ2-3, with D unresolved. Trimming left V 4 bases short and J 6 bases short, with 5 bases between. The germline V gene encodes CDR1 SQVTM and CDR2 ANQGSEA. The CDR3 totals 10 residues. As DNA, the CDR3 is TGCAGCGTTGTTTTGGATACGCAGTATTTT. This codes for CSVVLDTQYF.

The chain uses TRBV4-3 and TRBJ1-3; maybe TRBD1 (5 bases). Deletions cut 1 base from V and 2 bases from J, with 9 bases between. Per the germline V gene, CDR1 is LGHNA and CDR2 is YSLEER. This CDR3 comprises 15 residues. CDR3 residues: CASSQGTGPGNTIYF. The CDR3 region has the DNA TGCGCCAGCAGCCAAGGCACAGGCCCTGGAAACACCATATATTTT.

This chain connects TRBV15 to TRBJ1-1; 9 bases match TRBD1. J gave up 6 bases and V 5 bases, and 10 bases lay outside the gene matches. There are 15 residues in the CDR3. CDR1 is LNHNV and CDR2 is YYDKDF in the germline V gene (reference sequence). The CDR3 DNA sequence: TGTGCCACCAGCTTACGACAGGGGGATTTCGCTGAAGCTTTCTTT. Protein product: CATSLRQGDFAEAFF.

The gene calls are TRBV5-4 and TRBJ2-3, with 11 bases matching TRBD2. CDR1 is SGHNT and CDR2 is YYREEE in the germline V gene (reference sequence). There are 16 residues in the CDR3. The J segment lost 6 bases and the V segment lost 1 base, leaving 7 bases of the junction unmatched. The CDR3 DNA follows: TGTGCCAGCAGCTTGATAGCGGGAGGGCCTTCGGATACGCAGTATTTT. Residues: CASSLIAGGPSDTQYF.

The table lists this clone with a few counts. The V gene is TRBV3-1 (or the pseudogene TRBV3-2), the J gene TRBJ2-3, with D unresolved. CDR1 is LGHDT and CDR2 is YNNKEL in the germline V gene (reference sequence). The CDR3 extends over 13 amino acids. Trimming took 4 bases from V and 0 from J, leaving 5 bases between them. Here the CDR3 DNA reads TGTGCCAGCAGCCGTCCTAGCACAGATACGCAGTATTTT. Translated, it gives CASSRPSTDTQYF.